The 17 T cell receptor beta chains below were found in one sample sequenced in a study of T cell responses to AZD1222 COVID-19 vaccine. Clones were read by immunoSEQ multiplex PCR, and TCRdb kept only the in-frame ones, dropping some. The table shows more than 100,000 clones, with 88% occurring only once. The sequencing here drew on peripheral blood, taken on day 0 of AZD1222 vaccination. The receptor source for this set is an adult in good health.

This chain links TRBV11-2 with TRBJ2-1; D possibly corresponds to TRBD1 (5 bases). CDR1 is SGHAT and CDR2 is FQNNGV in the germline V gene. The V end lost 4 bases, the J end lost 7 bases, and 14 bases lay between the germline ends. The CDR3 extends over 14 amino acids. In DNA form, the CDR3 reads TGTGCCAGCAGCTCCCAGTGGGGCAGGAATGAGCAGTTCTTC. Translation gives CASSSQWGRNEQFF.

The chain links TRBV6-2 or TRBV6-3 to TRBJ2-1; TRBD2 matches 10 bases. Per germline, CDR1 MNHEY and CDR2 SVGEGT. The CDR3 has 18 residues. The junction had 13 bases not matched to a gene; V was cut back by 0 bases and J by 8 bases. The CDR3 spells CASSYSKASGGPKDEQFF. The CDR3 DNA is TGTGCCAGCAGTTACTCGAAGGCTAGCGGGGGCCCTAAAGATGAGCAGTTCTTC.

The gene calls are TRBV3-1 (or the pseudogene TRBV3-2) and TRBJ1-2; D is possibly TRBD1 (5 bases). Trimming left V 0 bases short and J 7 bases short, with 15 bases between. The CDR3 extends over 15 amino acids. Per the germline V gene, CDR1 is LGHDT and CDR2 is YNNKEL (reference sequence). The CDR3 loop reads CASSQDRGRVGGYTF. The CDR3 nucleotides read TGTGCCAGCAGCCAAGATAGGGGCAGGGTGGGTGGCTACACCTTC.

The CDR3 DNA follows: TGCAGCGTTCTTGTGAGACAGAGCTATGGCTACACCTTC. Translating it yields CSVLVRQSYGYTF. V usage is TRBV29-1 and J usage is TRBJ1-2; D is perhaps TRBD1 (5 bases). Deletions cut 5 bases from V and 4 bases from J, with 14 bases between. The length of the CDR3 is 13 residues. In germline, CDR1 is SQVTM, CDR2 ANQGSEA.

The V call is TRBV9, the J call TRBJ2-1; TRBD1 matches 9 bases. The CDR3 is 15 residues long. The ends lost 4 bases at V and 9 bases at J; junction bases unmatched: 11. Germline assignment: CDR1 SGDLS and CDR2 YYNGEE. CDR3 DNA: TGTGCCAGCAGCACTTCCGGGACAGGGTACGGTGAGCAGTTCTTC. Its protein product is CASSTSGTGYGEQFF.

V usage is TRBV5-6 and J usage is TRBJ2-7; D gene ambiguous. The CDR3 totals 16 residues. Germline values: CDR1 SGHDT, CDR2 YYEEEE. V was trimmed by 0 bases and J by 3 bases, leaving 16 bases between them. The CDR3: CASSLGYDGSGYEQYF. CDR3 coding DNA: TGTGCCAGCAGCTTGGGGTACGACGGGTCGGGCTACGAGCAGTACTTC.

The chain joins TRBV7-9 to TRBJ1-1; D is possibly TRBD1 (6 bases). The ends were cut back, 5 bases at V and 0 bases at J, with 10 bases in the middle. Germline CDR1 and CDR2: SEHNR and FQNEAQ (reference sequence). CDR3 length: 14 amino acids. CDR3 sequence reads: CASSPRQVNTEAFF. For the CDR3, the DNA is TGTGCCAGCAGCCCTAGACAGGTGAACACTGAAGCTTTCTTT.

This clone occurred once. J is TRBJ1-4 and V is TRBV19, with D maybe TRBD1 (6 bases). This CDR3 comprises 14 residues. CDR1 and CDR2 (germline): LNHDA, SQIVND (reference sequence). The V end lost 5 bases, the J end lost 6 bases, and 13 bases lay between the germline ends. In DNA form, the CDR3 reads TGTGCCAGTAGTTCGGGACAAGTGTATGAAAAACTGTTTTTT. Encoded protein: CASSSGQVYEKLFF.

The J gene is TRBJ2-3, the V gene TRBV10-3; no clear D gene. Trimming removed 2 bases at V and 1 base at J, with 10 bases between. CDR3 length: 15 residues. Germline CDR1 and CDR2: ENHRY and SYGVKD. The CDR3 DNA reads TGTGCCATCAGTGAGCCCCTGGTGCGCACAGATACGCAGTATTTT. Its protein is CAISEPLVRTDTQYF.

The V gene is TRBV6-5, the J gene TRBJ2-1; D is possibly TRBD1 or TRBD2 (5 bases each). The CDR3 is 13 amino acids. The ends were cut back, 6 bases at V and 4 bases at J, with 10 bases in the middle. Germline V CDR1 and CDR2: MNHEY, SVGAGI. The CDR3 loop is CASRGTEYNEQFF. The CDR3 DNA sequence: TGTGCCAGCAGAGGGACGGAATACAATGAGCAGTTCTTC.

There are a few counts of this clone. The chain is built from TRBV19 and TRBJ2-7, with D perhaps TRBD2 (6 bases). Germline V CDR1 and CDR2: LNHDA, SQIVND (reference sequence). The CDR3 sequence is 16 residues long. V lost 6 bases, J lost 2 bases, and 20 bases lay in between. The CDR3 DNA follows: TGTGCCAGTAGCGCCCAGGCTCGGGGGAGAACCTACGAGCAGTACTTC. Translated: CASSAQARGRTYEQYF.

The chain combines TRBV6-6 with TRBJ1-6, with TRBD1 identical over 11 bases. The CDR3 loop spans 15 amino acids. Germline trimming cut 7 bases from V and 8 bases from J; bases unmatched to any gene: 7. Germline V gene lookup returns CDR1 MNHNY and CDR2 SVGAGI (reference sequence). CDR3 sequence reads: CASTPGQGADSPLHF. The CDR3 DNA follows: TGTGCCAGCACCCCTGGACAGGGGGCCGATTCACCCCTCCACTTT.

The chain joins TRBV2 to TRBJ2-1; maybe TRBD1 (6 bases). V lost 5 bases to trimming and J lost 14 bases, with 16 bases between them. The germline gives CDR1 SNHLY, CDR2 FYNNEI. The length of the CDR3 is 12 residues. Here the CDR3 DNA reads TGTGCCAGCAGTTCTGGGACAAGTCAGGAGTTCTTC. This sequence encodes CASSSGTSQEFF.

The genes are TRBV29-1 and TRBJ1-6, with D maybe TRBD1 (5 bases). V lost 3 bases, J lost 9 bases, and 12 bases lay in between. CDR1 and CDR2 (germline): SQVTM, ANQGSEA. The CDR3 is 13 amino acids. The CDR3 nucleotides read TGCAGCGTTGAGCTGGGGGTTGGTTCACCCCTCCACTTT. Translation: CSVELGVGSPLHF.

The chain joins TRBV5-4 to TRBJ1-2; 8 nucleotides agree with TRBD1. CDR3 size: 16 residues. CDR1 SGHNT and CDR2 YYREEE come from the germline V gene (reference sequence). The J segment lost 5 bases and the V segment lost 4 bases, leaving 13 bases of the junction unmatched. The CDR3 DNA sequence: TGTGCCAGCAGCCCATCAGGGGGCTCGCTTAGGTATGGCTACACCTTC. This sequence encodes CASSPSGGSLRYGYTF.

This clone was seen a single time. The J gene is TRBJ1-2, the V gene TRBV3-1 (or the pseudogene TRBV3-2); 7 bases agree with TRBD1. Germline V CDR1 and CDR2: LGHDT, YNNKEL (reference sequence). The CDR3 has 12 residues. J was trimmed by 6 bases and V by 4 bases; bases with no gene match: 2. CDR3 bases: TGTGCCAGCAGCCTAGACAGGGATGGCTACACCTTC. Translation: CASSLDRDGYTF.

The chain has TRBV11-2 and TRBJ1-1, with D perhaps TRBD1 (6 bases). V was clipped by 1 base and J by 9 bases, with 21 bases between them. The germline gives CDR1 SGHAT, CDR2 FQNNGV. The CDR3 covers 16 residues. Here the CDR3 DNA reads TGTGCCAGCAGCTTAGGGCGGGGCAGGGGCCTCTCAAAAGCTTTCTTT. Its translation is CASSLGRGRGLSKAFF.